Listed below are T cell receptor beta chains from one sample, sequenced in a study of shared clonotypes between healthy human individuals. The data were produced by immunoSEQ multiplex PCR, yet TCRdb's version contains in-frame clones alone and is incomplete. This sample has approximately 1,500,000 clones, with roughly 96% found just once. Sequencing was carried out using naive CD4+ T cells sorted from blood. These receptors were collected from a man aged 30 to 39 in good health. Each CDR3 is given with its conserved first and last residue. Each record gives: CDR3 DNA, CDR3 protein, clone size, V gene, D gene, CDR3 length, J gene. D genes are given only for firm matches. Clone size appears in some rows only: once, few, many, or a class for an expanded clone.

CDR3nt: TGTGCCAGTACCCAGAGGGGAGGTGACACTGAAGCTTTCTTT; CDR3aa: CASTQRGGDTEAFF; abundance: -; v_gene: TRBV19; d_gene: -; len: 14; j_gene: TRBJ1-1
CDR3nt: TGTGCCAGCAGTTTCTTTGACGGGAGATCCGAGCAGTACTTC; CDR3aa: CASSFFDGRSEQYF; abundance: -; v_gene: TRBV27; d_gene: -; len: 14; j_gene: TRBJ2-7
CDR3nt: TGTGCCAGCAGCTTGACTTTCTACGAGCAGTACTTC; CDR3aa: CASSLTFYEQYF; abundance: -; v_gene: TRBV5-6; d_gene: -; len: 12; j_gene: TRBJ2-7
CDR3nt: TGTGCCAGCGCCTTTAGTCGGTCTGGAAACACCATATATTTT; CDR3aa: CASAFSRSGNTIYF; abundance: -; v_gene: TRBV28; d_gene: -; len: 14; j_gene: TRBJ1-3
CDR3nt: TGTGCCAGCAGCCAGTTCAGCAGGGAGACCCAGTACTTC; CDR3aa: CASSQFSRETQYF; abundance: -; v_gene: TRBV14; d_gene: -; len: 13; j_gene: TRBJ2-5
CDR3nt: TGTGCCACCTCCTACGGCAGGGGACACGAGCAGTACTTC; CDR3aa: CATSYGRGHEQYF; abundance: -; v_gene: TRBV5-6; d_gene: -; len: 13; j_gene: TRBJ2-7
CDR3nt: TGTGCCAGCAGCCCAAACAGGGGGAAAGAGACCCAGTACTTC; CDR3aa: CASSPNRGKETQYF; abundance: -; v_gene: TRBV7-2; d_gene: TRBD1; len: 14; j_gene: TRBJ2-5
CDR3nt: TGTGCCAGCAGCCCCCGCGGTAGCGACTACAATGAGCAGTTCTTC; CDR3aa: CASSPRGSDYNEQFF; abundance: -; v_gene: TRBV5-4; d_gene: -; len: 15; j_gene: TRBJ2-1
CDR3nt: TGTGCCAGGAAAAAGAGTATCCCGGGACACTTCACCGGGGAGCTGTTTTTT; CDR3aa: CARKKSIPGHFTGELFF; abundance: -; v_gene: TRBV27; d_gene: -; len: 17; j_gene: TRBJ2-2
CDR3nt: TGTGCCAGCGGGGGCTCTGGGGCCAACGTCCTGACTTTC; CDR3aa: CASGGSGANVLTF; abundance: -; v_gene: TRBV6-1; d_gene: -; len: 13; j_gene: TRBJ2-6
CDR3nt: TGTGCCAGCAGCCGGGACAGGGTGAACACTGAAGCTTTCTTT; CDR3aa: CASSRDRVNTEAFF; abundance: -; v_gene: TRBV7-9; d_gene: TRBD1; len: 14; j_gene: TRBJ1-1
CDR3nt: TGTGCCAGCAGATATACCGGGACACCAAAGGGGGCTTTCTTT; CDR3aa: CASRYTGTPKGAFF; abundance: -; v_gene: TRBV2; d_gene: -; len: 14; j_gene: TRBJ1-1
CDR3nt: TGTGCCAGCAGCTTCAGGAGTGGACAGGGCAGTGAGCAGTTCTTC; CDR3aa: CASSFRSGQGSEQFF; abundance: -; v_gene: TRBV7-2; d_gene: TRBD1; len: 15; j_gene: TRBJ2-1
CDR3nt: TGCAGCGTTCGAGGCAGAACTAGCTCTGGGGCCAACGTCCTGACTTTC; CDR3aa: CSVRGRTSSGANVLTF; abundance: -; v_gene: TRBV29-1; d_gene: -; len: 16; j_gene: TRBJ2-6
CDR3nt: TGTGCCAGCACCTCAGGGGGCGAAGAGACCCAGTACTTC; CDR3aa: CASTSGGEETQYF; abundance: -; v_gene: TRBV5-4; d_gene: TRBD1; len: 13; j_gene: TRBJ2-5
CDR3nt: TGTGCCAGCTCTGGATATGGCAATGAGCAGTTCTTC; CDR3aa: CASSGYGNEQFF; abundance: -; v_gene: TRBV18; d_gene: -; len: 12; j_gene: TRBJ2-1
CDR3nt: TGTGCCAGCAGCTCAACAGGGGGTAGGGCCTACGAGCAGTACTTC; CDR3aa: CASSSTGGRAYEQYF; abundance: -; v_gene: TRBV7-8; d_gene: TRBD1; len: 15; j_gene: TRBJ2-7
CDR3nt: TGTGCCAGCAGCCTCCCCCCGAGGGGTGCAACTAATGAAAAACTGTTTTTT; CDR3aa: CASSLPPRGATNEKLFF; abundance: -; v_gene: TRBV5-6; d_gene: -; len: 17; j_gene: TRBJ1-4
CDR3nt: TGTGCCAGCAGTCCGGGACGGATTAAAAAGCGGTACTTC; CDR3aa: CASSPGRIKKRYF; abundance: -; v_gene: TRBV11-2; d_gene: -; len: 13; j_gene: TRBJ2-7
CDR3nt: TGTGCCAGCAGCTTAGATGGGGGCAGCAGCTCCTACGAGCAGTACTTC; CDR3aa: CASSLDGGSSSYEQYF; abundance: -; v_gene: TRBV7-6; d_gene: -; len: 16; j_gene: TRBJ2-7
CDR3nt: TGTGCCAGCAGCTCCCTAGGACTAGCGGAGAACACCGGGGAGCTGTTTTTT; CDR3aa: CASSSLGLAENTGELFF; abundance: -; v_gene: TRBV11-3; d_gene: TRBD2; len: 17; j_gene: TRBJ2-2
CDR3nt: TGCAGCGTTGTAAGCCAGGGCCTCACAGATACGCAGTATTTT; CDR3aa: CSVVSQGLTDTQYF; abundance: -; v_gene: TRBV29-1; d_gene: -; len: 14; j_gene: TRBJ2-3
CDR3nt: TGTGCCAGCAGTTACGCCCATCGTAGGAATGAGCAGTTCTTC; CDR3aa: CASSYAHRRNEQFF; abundance: -; v_gene: TRBV6-5; d_gene: -; len: 14; j_gene: TRBJ2-1
CDR3nt: TGTGCCAGCAGCTTTGGCGGGAGGGCCGGGGAGCTGTTTTTT; CDR3aa: CASSFGGRAGELFF; abundance: once; v_gene: TRBV5-4; d_gene: TRBD2; len: 14; j_gene: TRBJ2-2
CDR3nt: TGTGCCAGCAACCTAGCGGGAAGGACCTACGAGCAGTACTTC; CDR3aa: CASNLAGRTYEQYF; abundance: -; v_gene: TRBV27; d_gene: TRBD2; len: 14; j_gene: TRBJ2-7
CDR3nt: TGTGCCAGCAGTGGGACTAGCGGGAGGGAAGAGACCCAGTACTTC; CDR3aa: CASSGTSGREETQYF; abundance: -; v_gene: TRBV2; d_gene: TRBD2; len: 15; j_gene: TRBJ2-5
CDR3nt: TGCGCCAGCAGCCACATCGAATTGTCAACACAGGGATACCCCTACAATGAGCAGTTCTTC; CDR3aa: CASSHIELSTQGYPYNEQFF; abundance: once; v_gene: TRBV5-1; d_gene: -; len: 20; j_gene: TRBJ2-1
CDR3nt: TGTGCCAGCAGCTCGTACCGACCCACCGGGGGACCAAGGGAAAAACTGTTTTTT; CDR3aa: CASSSYRPTGGPREKLFF; abundance: -; v_gene: TRBV5-7; d_gene: -; len: 18; j_gene: TRBJ1-4
CDR3nt: TGCGCCAGCACGGAAACCCGGGCCCCCGGGGAGCTGTTTTTT; CDR3aa: CASTETRAPGELFF; abundance: -; v_gene: TRBV23-1; d_gene: -; len: 14; j_gene: TRBJ2-2
CDR3nt: TGTGCCAGCAGTCTACGAAGCCCTTTTAGCGGGCTCGAGCAGTACTTC; CDR3aa: CASSLRSPFSGLEQYF; abundance: -; v_gene: TRBV27; d_gene: TRBD2; len: 16; j_gene: TRBJ2-7
CDR3nt: TGTGCCACCCGCAAAGCGGGAAGCGGGAGACAAAGCGAGCAGTACTTC; CDR3aa: CATRKAGSGRQSEQYF; abundance: -; v_gene: TRBV19; d_gene: TRBD2; len: 16; j_gene: TRBJ2-7